This TCR beta chain was captured by sequencing in a study of blood T cells in healthy people across ages. Trimming at V came to 5 bases and at J to 5 bases, leaving 9 bases not matched to a gene. Germline CDR1 reads PRHDT; CDR2 reads FYEKMQ (reference sequence). The length of the CDR3 is 16 residues. Combining a sample-barcoded 5' primer with a J-beta primer mix, a second PCR ran for about 7 to 11 cycles. TCRdb re-derived calls from the 5' RACE reads in MiXCR, one entry per CDR3 protein. Of under 1,100,000 distinct CDR3 sequences listed, around 25% are singletons. Another study also made use of these data, one on T cells of mothers and their children. That work states: Pairs that are related and pairs that are unrelated have TCR recombination output shaped similarly by thymic selection.

The rearrangement links TRBV13 to TRBJ2-5, with 12 nucleotides matching TRBD2. The source material was blood. The source of this sequence is a girl aged 2-10 years in good health. CDR3 in amino acids: CASSPRTSGVGETQYF. The CDR3 DNA follows: TGTGCCAGCAGCCCCCGGACTAGCGGGGTCGGGGAGACCCAGTACTTC. Together with reference TRBV13 and TRBJ2-5, the CDR3 gives the full variable domain: AAGVIQSPRHLIKEKRETATLKCYPIPRHDTVYWYQQGPGQDPQFLISFYEKMQSDKGSIPDRFSAQQFSDYHSELNMSSLELGDSALYFCASSPRTSGVGETQYFGPGTRLLVL.